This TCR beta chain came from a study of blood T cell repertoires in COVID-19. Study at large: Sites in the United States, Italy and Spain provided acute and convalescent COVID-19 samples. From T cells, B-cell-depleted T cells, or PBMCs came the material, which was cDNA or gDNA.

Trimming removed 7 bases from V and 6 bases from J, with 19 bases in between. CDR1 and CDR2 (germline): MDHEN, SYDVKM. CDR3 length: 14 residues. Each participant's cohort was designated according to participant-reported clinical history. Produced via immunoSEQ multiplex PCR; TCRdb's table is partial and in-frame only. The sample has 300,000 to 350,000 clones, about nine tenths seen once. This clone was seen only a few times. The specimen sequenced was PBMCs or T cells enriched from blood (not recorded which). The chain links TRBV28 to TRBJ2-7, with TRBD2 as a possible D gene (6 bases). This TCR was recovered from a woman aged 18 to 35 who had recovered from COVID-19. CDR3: CASNRLGTTREQYF. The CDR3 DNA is TGTGCCAGCAATCGACTAGGAACAACCCGCGAGCAGTACTTC.